This passage covers 21 T cell receptor beta chains from one sample sequenced in a study of blood T cells in healthy people across ages. The use of a sample-barcoded 5' primer and a J-beta primer mix characterized a second PCR of about 7 to 12 cycles. A single record per CDR3 protein comes from TCRdb applying MiXCR to the 5' RACE reads. The sample yields 700,000 or so distinct CDR3 sequences, about a fifth seen once. Sample: blood. The receptors stem from a man between 65 and 79 years old in good health.

This clonotype came up a few times. J is TRBJ2-2 and V is TRBV2; TRBD2 matches at 11 bases. Looked up from germline, CDR1 is SNHLY and CDR2 is FYNNEI. The ends lost 7 bases at V and 0 bases at J; junction bases unmatched: 7. The length of the CDR3 is 17 residues. The CDR3 sequence: CASTVLAGGPNTGELFF. The CDR3 DNA reads as TGTGCCAGCACTGTCCTAGCGGGGGGCCCGAACACCGGGGAGCTGTTTTTT.

This clonotype came up a few times. The V call is TRBV6-5, the J call TRBJ2-7; 7 bases fit TRBD1. V dropped 2 bases and J dropped 3; count of bases not matched to a gene: 4. This CDR3 has 14 residues. Germline V gene lookup returns CDR1 MNHEY and CDR2 SVGAGI. The CDR3 nucleotides read TGTGCCAGCAGTTACGGAGCAGGGGGCTACGAGCAGTACTTC. Protein: CASSYGAGGYEQYF.

The chain links TRBV4-1 to TRBJ2-3; TRBD2 might be the D (5 bases). The V gene's germline CDR1 is MGHRA and CDR2 YSYEKL. The CDR3 consists of 16 residues. V lost 0 bases and J 4 bases, leaving 14 bases between the germline ends. CDR3 bases: TGCGCCAGCAGCCAAGAAGGGCGCGGGTTTGCAGATACGCAGTATTTT. Encoded protein: CASSQEGRGFADTQYF.

In its sample, this clonotype was seen a few times. This chain links TRBV5-1 with TRBJ2-3; D uncertain. Germline assignment: CDR1 SGHRS and CDR2 YFSETQ. V lost 2 bases, J lost 3 bases, and 13 bases lay in between. The CDR3 loop spans 15 amino acids. The CDR3, as DNA: TGCGCCAGCAGCTTTGAAGGGTTTGCGACAGATACGCAGTATTTT. The encoded protein is CASSFEGFATDTQYF.

This sequence joins TRBV28 and TRBJ1-5; 8 bases fit TRBD1. The length of the CDR3 is 12 residues. Germline V gene lookup returns CDR1 MDHEN and CDR2 SYDVKM. CDR3: CAEQGANQPQHF. The CDR3 nucleotides are TGTGCAGAGCAGGGGGCGAATCAGCCCCAGCATTTT.

The chain combines TRBV7-8 with TRBJ2-6; tentatively, D is TRBD2 (7 bases). The germline gives CDR1 SGHVS, CDR2 FQNEAQ. CDR3 length equals 17 residues. V gave up 2 bases and J gave up 3 bases, with 14 bases separating them. The CDR3 nucleotides are TGTGCCAGCAGCTTAAGGGGGGGTAGAGATGGGGCCAACGTCCTGACTTTC. Translation: CASSLRGGRDGANVLTF.

This clonotype was detected many times. The CDR3 coding sequence is TGTGCCAGCAGTCCCCGACAGGGTCCATCAGATACGCAGTATTTT. Translating gives CASSPRQGPSDTQYF. The chain couples TRBV6-2 or TRBV6-3 to TRBJ2-3; 7 bases fit TRBD1. Germline V gene sequence: CDR1 MNHEY, CDR2 SVGEGT. The CDR3 covers 15 residues. V trimming: 5 bases; J trimming: 4 bases; junction bases outside the gene matches: 9.

The rearrangement joins TRBV5-1 to TRBJ2-5, with D maybe TRBD2 (5 bases). V was pared by 4 bases and J by 2 bases, with 18 bases between. Germline values: CDR1 SGHRS, CDR2 YFSETQ. The CDR3 is 16 residues long. CDR3 region: CASSRRHGAAQETQYF. CDR3 in DNA: TGCGCCAGCAGCAGGAGGCACGGAGCGGCTCAAGAGACCCAGTACTTC.

The rearrangement links TRBV5-1 to TRBJ2-1, with TRBD1 matching 8 bases. Germline V CDR1 and CDR2: SGHRS, YFSETQ. This CDR3 spans 16 amino acids. Trimming took 5 bases from V and 9 from J; bases not matched to a gene: 16. The CDR3 spells CASRADTGTGRGEQFF. The CDR3 DNA reads TGCGCCAGCAGAGCCGACACCGGGACAGGAAGAGGTGAGCAGTTCTTC. The whole variable domain, remainder taken from reference TRBV5-1 and TRBJ2-1, is KAGVTQTPRYLIKTRGQQVTLSCSPISGHRSVSWYQQTPGQGLQFLFEYFSETQRNKGNFPGRFSGRQFSNSRSEMNVSTLELGDSALYLCASRADTGTGRGEQFFGPGTRLTVL.

J is TRBJ2-3 and V is TRBV24-1; tentative D call: TRBD2 (6 bases). CDR1 is KGHDR and CDR2 is SFDVKD in the germline V gene. The V gene lost 4 bases and the J gene lost 5 bases, with 9 bases spanning the gap. This CDR3 comprises 13 residues. The DNA for the CDR3 is TGTGCCACCAGTGAGCCCGGGGGAGATACGCAGTATTTT. Protein: CATSEPGGDTQYF.

The rearrangement links TRBV28 to TRBJ2-1; 7 positions agree with TRBD2. This CDR3 comprises 14 residues. Germline CDR1 and CDR2: MDHEN and SYDVKM. V lost 1 base and J lost 9; bases outside the gene matches: 6. CDR3: CASSLSSGWGEQFF. The CDR3 coding sequence is TGTGCCAGCAGTTTATCTAGCGGTTGGGGTGAGCAGTTCTTC. Full variable domain (missing parts from reference TRBV28 and TRBJ2-1): DVKVTQSSRYLVKRTGEKVFLECVQDMDHENMFWYRQDPGLGLRLIYFSYDVKMKEKGDIPEGYSVSREKKERFSLILESASTNQTSMYLCASSLSSGWGEQFFGPGTRLTVL.

The genes are TRBV5-1 and TRBJ1-6; no reliable D call. The germline V gene encodes CDR1 SGHRS and CDR2 YFSETQ. The CDR3 is 14 amino acids. V was cut by 1 base and J by 1 base, with 3 bases left in between. The CDR3 region is CASSLWSYNSPLHF. In DNA, the CDR3 is TGCGCCAGCAGCTTGTGGTCCTATAATTCACCCCTCCACTTT.

The CDR3 DNA is TGTGCCAGCAGACAAGCGGGGCAAGAGACCCAGTACTTC. This encodes CASRQAGQETQYF. The rearrangement uses TRBV28 and TRBJ2-5; 7 bases are a match to TRBD2. Germline values: CDR1 MDHEN, CDR2 SYDVKM. This CDR3 is 13 amino acids long. V gave up 6 bases and J gave up 2 bases; unmatched junction bases: 3.

V gene TRBV29-1 combines with J gene TRBJ2-7, with 9 bases matching TRBD1. The CDR3 has 12 residues. Germline CDR1 is SQVTM and CDR2 is ANQGSEA. J was trimmed by 9 bases and V by 6 bases; bases with no gene match: 9. The CDR3 loop is CSVAGTGWGQYF. DNA for the CDR3: TGCAGCGTGGCCGGGACAGGGTGGGGGCAGTACTTC.

The chain joins TRBV29-1 to TRBJ2-1, with TRBD2 as a possible D gene (5 bases). From germline, CDR1 is SQVTM and CDR2 ANQGSEA. This CDR3 spans 12 amino acids. V lost 7 bases, J lost 2 bases, and 9 bases lay in between. The CDR3 is CSDSVAYNEQFF. In nucleotides, the CDR3 is TGCAGCGATAGCGTTGCCTACAATGAGCAGTTCTTC.

This clonotype came up many times. The rearrangement joins TRBV6-5 to TRBJ1-6; no definite D call. CDR1 and CDR2 (germline): MNHEY, SVGAGI. Trimming stripped 0 bases from V and 12 bases from J, with 12 bases between. The CDR3 is 14 residues long. The CDR3 DNA is TGTGCCAGCAGTTACTCCCCCGGACCGGGACCCCTCCACTTT. Translating it yields CASSYSPGPGPLHF.

This clonotype was recorded a few times. The gene calls are TRBV6-4 and TRBJ2-7, with D uncertain. V was pared by 2 bases and J by 4 bases, with 9 bases between. The CDR3 has 13 amino acids. Germline V lookup: CDR1 MRHNA, CDR2 SNTAGT. The CDR3 DNA reads TGTGCCAGCAGTGACCCTCCACTGTACGAGCAGTACGTC. This gives the protein CASSDPPLYEQYV.

This clonotype was picked up many times. The CDR3, as DNA: TGTGCCAGCTCACCAAGACTAGTGGATGAGCAGTTCTTC. Its protein product is CASSPRLVDEQFF. The V call is TRBV18, the J call TRBJ2-1; TRBD2 is a possible D gene (6 bases). V dropped 2 bases and J dropped 8 bases, with 10 bases sitting between them. The CDR3 covers 13 residues. Germline loops: CDR1 KGHSH, CDR2 LQKENI. Full variable domain (rest looked up from reference TRBV18 and TRBJ2-1): NAGVMQNPRHLVRRRGQEARLRCSPMKGHSHVYWYRQLPEEGLKFMVYLQKENIIDESGMPKERFSAEFPKEGPSILRIQQVVRGDSAAYFCASSPRLVDEQFFGPGTRLTVL.

This rearrangement joins TRBV29-1 to TRBJ2-5, with D perhaps assigned TRBD1 or TRBD2 (5 bases each). The J call may be wrong; the DNA end is better matched by TRBJ2-7. Looked up from germline, CDR1 is SQVTM and CDR2 is ANQGSEA. This CDR3 is 15 amino acids long. Here the CDR3 reads CSVEDLGTPGNEQYF. CDR3 DNA sequence: TGCAGCGTTGAAGATCTTGGGACCCCCGGGAACGAGCAGTACTTC.

The rearrangement links TRBV29-1 to TRBJ1-2, with D maybe TRBD1 (5 bases). Looked up from germline, CDR1 is SQVTM and CDR2 is ANQGSEA. V was cut by 0 bases and J by 0 bases, with 11 bases left in between. The CDR3 runs 15 residues. CDR3 nucleotide sequence: TGCAGCGTTGAAGAGCCGACAGTCCCTAACTATGGCTACACCTTC. Translated: CSVEEPTVPNYGYTF.

V usage is TRBV21-1 and J usage is TRBJ2-3; the table's D call of TRBD1 was not tested on the DNA. TRBV21-1 is marked as a pseudogene. This CDR3 region has 19 residues. CDR3 residues: CASSNPQRGKYSSTDTQYF. Written as DNA, the CDR3 is TGTGCCAGCAGCAATCCACAGAGGGGAAAATATTCTAGCACAGATACGCAGTATTTT.